The next 3 T cell receptor beta chains were all read from a single sample in a study of human T cells and chemical hapten exposure (dated by TCRdb to 2020 to 2023). What the time point label conveys for this sample: patch test 1, 2 weeks after DPC sensitization. The sample's treatment or condition label, in plain terms: therapeutic diphenylcyclopropenone sensitization with weekly scalp DPC. The library was made by RACE. For sequencing, a NextSeq 500 was employed. TCRdb reprocessed the public reads (quality trimming at Q25 with fastp, clone calling with MiXCR) and kept in-frame beta chains. CDR3 protein duplicates are merged, each entry listing the most common genes and DNA. A total of fewer than 200,000 distinct CDR3 sequences appear in this sample, about 20% of them only once. About 6.7% of the sample belongs to the ten largest clones. Sequencing used whole blood, obtained in connection with sensitization to the hapten diphenylcyclopropenone (DPC). All receptors derive from a woman aged 45-65 years with alopecia areata. Some clones in this sample may be carry-over from other donors' samples.

The genes are TRBV7-6 and TRBJ2-3; 10 nucleotides agree with TRBD2. Trimming removed 6 bases from V and 9 bases from J; junction bases left unmatched: 6. Germline-derived CDR1 and CDR2 are SGHVS and FNYEAQ. The CDR3 is 13 amino acids. CDR3 DNA: TGTGCCAGCAGTCAACTAGCGGGAAAAACGCAGTATTTT. It encodes CASSQLAGKTQYF. Based on the CDR3 plus reference TRBV7-6 and TRBJ2-3, the full variable domain is GAGVSQSPRYKVTKRGQDVALRCDPISGHVSLYWYRQALGQGPEFLTYFNYEAQQDKSGLPNDRFSAERPEGSISTLTIQRTEQRDSAMYRCASSQLAGKTQYFGPGTRLTVL.

This clonotype has just a few counts. V and J are TRBV20-1 and TRBJ2-4, with TRBD2 matching 15 bases. In germline, CDR1 is DFQATT, CDR2 SNEGSKA (reference sequence). V gave up 0 bases and J gave up 11 bases; unmatched junction bases: 5. The CDR3 is 15 residues long. The CDR3 is CSARDGLAGGLVQYF. Written as DNA, the CDR3 is TGCAGTGCTAGAGATGGACTAGCGGGAGGGCTGGTTCAGTACTTC.

This chain uses TRBV7-3 with TRBJ2-2, with 10 bases fitting TRBD2. The length of the CDR3 is 14 residues. CDR1 is SGHTA, CDR2 FQGTGA, per germline. V shed 6 bases and J 7 bases; nucleotides not matched to a gene: 5. DNA of the CDR3: TGTGCCAGCAGTCGAGCGGGAGGGAACGGGGAGCTGTTTTTT. It specifies CASSRAGGNGELFF.